This T cell receptor beta chain was identified in a study of T cell responses to AZD1222 COVID-19 vaccine. About the study: It was second doses at about 4 or about 12 weeks that were pooled. Study-wide findings and caveats: Two doses of AZD1222 preceded a rise in Spike-specific TCR breadth and depth. Researchers report vaccine-associated CD4 TCRs spanning spike, with dominance at 160-218 and 743-854.

Profiled with immunoSEQ multiplex PCR; TCRdb holds only in-frame clones, not every one. This table has some 130,000 clones, around 86% appearing once. This CDR3 is built from 15 residues. The germline CDR1 and CDR2 sequences are KGHSH and LQKENI. The V end lost 0 bases, the J end lost 7 bases, and 12 bases lay between the germline ends. Concerning this clone: The antigen is unknown.

Sequences were derived from peripheral blood, sampled on day 0 of AZD1222 vaccination. The clonotype comes from an adult in good health. The V and J genes are TRBV18 and TRBJ1-4, with D possibly TRBD1 on 5 matching bases. As DNA, the CDR3 is TGTGCCAGCTCACCACCGAGGCGGGACGGTGAAAAACTGTTTTTT. Translation gives CASSPPRRDGEKLFF.